A selection of T cell receptor beta chains follows, all from one sample in a study of cytomegalovirus exposure and HLA in healthy donors. Data came from immunoSEQ multiplex PCR; TCRdb stores just in-frame clones and leaves some out. The sample includes 26,000 or so clones, roughly 73% seen only once; the top ten take 3.5% to 5.5%. Sequenced material: PBMCs. The receptor source for this set is a male donor in good health and CMV-seronegative. The CDR3 runs from the conserved cysteine through the conserved F or W. The D gene is left open where the match is weak. Clone size, where shown, is once, few, many, or a class for clones that have expanded.

>TRBD1|TRBV6-5|NA|TRBJ2-7
TGTGCCAGCACCACACAGGGGGCTCTCCACGAGCAGTACTTC
CASTTQGALHEQYF
>NA|TRBV4-1|few|TRBJ1-1
TGCGCCAGCAGCCAAGATTTGGGGGGCACTGAAGCTTTCTTT
CASSQDLGGTEAFF
>NA|TRBV6-5|once|TRBJ1-6
TGTGCCAGCAGCCGGCTGCAGGGAGGTTCACCCCTCCACTTT
CASSRLQGGSPLHF
>NA|TRBV5-5|NA|TRBJ2-3
TGTGCCAGCAGCTCCAGGGCTAGCGGGACAGGAGATACGCAGTATTTT
CASSSRASGTGDTQYF
>NA|TRBV28|few|TRBJ1-1
TGTGCCAGCAGTTTACTTTCTGAAGGACAGAACACTGAAGCTTTCTTT
CASSLLSEGQNTEAFF
>TRBD1|TRBV19|NA|TRBJ2-4
TGTGCCAGTAGTTCTACGGGGGGACAGGGGGCTTTAGGGATACTCTTC
CASSSTGGQGALGILF
>NA|TRBV11-2|NA|TRBJ2-2
TGTGCCAGCAGCTTAGGGACAGCTAACACCGGGGAGCTGTTTTTT
CASSLGTANTGELFF
>TRBD1|TRBV7-2|NA|TRBJ1-2
TGTGCCAGCAGCTTATCCGGGACAGCCAGCTATGGCTACACCTTC
CASSLSGTASYGYTF
>TRBD2|TRBV7-3|NA|TRBJ2-5
TGTGCCAGCAGCGGGGGGGTTGAAGAGACCCAGTACTTC
CASSGGVEETQYF
>NA|TRBV18|NA|TRBJ1-1
TGTGCCAGCTCACCATATAGGGGGAACACTGAAGCTTTCTTT
CASSPYRGNTEAFF
>NA|TRBV1|NA|TRBJ2-7
TGCACCAGCAGCCAAGTAGAAGCGACCACCTACGAGCAGTACTTC
CTSSQVEATTYEQYF
>NA|TRBV30|NA|TRBJ2-2
TGTGCCTGGAATCGGGAGCTAATCGGGGAGCTGTTTTTT
CAWNRELIGELFF
>NA|TRBV29-1|NA|TRBJ2-2
TGCAGCGTACAGGGTACCGGGGAGCTGTTTTTT
CSVQGTGELFF
>NA|TRBV29-1|few|TRBJ1-5
TGCAGCGTTGCACAGGGCAACTCGTATAGCAATCAGCCCCAGCATTTT
CSVAQGNSYSNQPQHF
>TRBD1|TRBV4-3|NA|TRBJ2-3
TGCGCCAGCAGCCTGGGGCAGGGGGCTTCAGATACGCAGTATTTT
CASSLGQGASDTQYF
>TRBD2|TRBV15|NA|TRBJ2-7
TGTGCCACCAGCAGAGGACTAGCGGGGTCCTACGAGCAGTACTTC
CATSRGLAGSYEQYF
>NA|TRBV7-3|NA|TRBJ2-4
TGTGCCAGCAGCTCGGGAGTCGGTGAGGGGTACATTCAGTACTTC
CASSSGVGEGYIQYF
>NA|TRBV15|NA|TRBJ2-7
TGTGCCACCAGCAGAGTCGGGGGAGGCGACGAGCAGTACTTC
CATSRVGGGDEQYF
>TRBD1|TRBV27|NA|TRBJ2-7
TGTGCCAGCAGTAACAGGGGGCCCTACGAGCAGTACTTC
CASSNRGPYEQYF
>TRBD2|TRBV6-1|NA|TRBJ2-5
TGTGCCACCGCCAGGACTAGGACGGAGACCCAGTACTTC
CATARTRTETQYF
>TRBD2|TRBV19|NA|TRBJ2-1
TGTGCCAGTAGTTCGGCCGGACTAGCGCGAAGCACCTCCTACAATGAGCAGTTCTTC
CASSSAGLARSTSYNEQFF
>TRBD2|TRBV9|NA|TRBJ2-4
TGTGCCAGCAGCGTTTCAGCGGGACTAGCCAAAAACATTCAGTACTTC
CASSVSAGLAKNIQYF
>NA|TRBV11-2|NA|TRBJ1-2
TGTGCCAGCAGCCCCTTCCAGGGGATAGGCGATGGCTACACCTTC
CASSPFQGIGDGYTF
>NA|TRBV6-5|NA|TRBJ1-2
TGTGCCAGCAGTTCCCTGGGGCTATGGGGCTACACCTTC
CASSSLGLWGYTF
>NA|TRBV15|once|TRBJ2-1
TGTGCCACCAGTAACGCGGGGCGCTACAATGAGCAGTTCTTC
CATSNAGRYNEQFF
>NA|TRBV27|few|TRBJ1-2
TGTGCCAGCAGTTCCCAGGGGTTTTATGGCTACACCTTC
CASSSQGFYGYTF
>TRBD1|TRBV19|NA|TRBJ1-2
TGTGCCAGTAGCCCAGGGGGAGGCTATGGCTACACCTTC
CASSPGGGYGYTF
>NA|TRBV27|few|TRBJ1-4
TGTGCCAGCAGTTTATCGGCAGCAGGGCCGACTGAAAAACTGTTTTTT
CASSLSAAGPTEKLFF
>TRBD1|TRBV5-5|NA|TRBJ1-1
TGTGCCAGCAGCTTCCTCTTACACAGGGGAAGTACTGAAGCTTTCTTT
CASSFLLHRGSTEAFF
>TRBD2|TRBV27|NA|TRBJ2-3
TGTGCCAGCAGTGCCGGACTAGCCGAAACCTCGCAGTATTTT
CASSAGLAETSQYF
>NA|TRBV7-9|NA|TRBJ1-6
TGTGCCAGCAGCTTACTGCGGACCTATAATTCACCCCTCCACTTT
CASSLLRTYNSPLHF
>NA|TRBV13|NA|TRBJ2-7
TGTGCCAGCAGCTTAACCGACAGGAGCTCCTACGAGCAGTACTTC
CASSLTDRSSYEQYF
>TRBD2|TRBV6-4|NA|TRBJ2-3
TGTGCCAGCAGTACCGGGACTACCCACACAGATACGCAGTATTTT
CASSTGTTHTDTQYF
>TRBD1|TRBV7-9|NA|TRBJ1-4
TGTTCCAGCAGCTCCAGACAGGGTGGTGATGAAAAACTGTTTTTT
CSSSSRQGGDEKLFF
>NA|TRBV28|NA|TRBJ2-5
TGTGCCAGCAGTTCAACCGGAGGCCGCCAAGAGACCCAGTACTTC
CASSSTGGRQETQYF
>NA|TRBV5-1|NA|TRBJ1-3
TGCGCCAGCAGCTTGGAAGGTGCAGGCTCTGGAAACACCATATATTTT
CASSLEGAGSGNTIYF
>NA|TRBV18|NA|TRBJ2-3
TGTGCCAGCTCACCACCGGCCGGAGCCGGTGATACGCAGTATTTT
CASSPPAGAGDTQYF
>TRBD2|TRBV6-1|NA|TRBJ2-5
TGTGCCAGCAGCCTCGAAAGCGGGAGCCAAGAGACCCAGTACTTC
CASSLESGSQETQYF
>TRBD2|TRBV19|NA|TRBJ2-1
TGTGCCACCCTTGGTACCGGAAGCGGGAGTATGCAGTTCTTC
CATLGTGSGSMQFF
>TRBD1|TRBV7-2|once|TRBJ2-3
TGTGCCAGCAGCTCCCGGGACAGGGGTCTATATTTT
CASSSRDRGLYF
>NA|TRBV5-1|NA|TRBJ2-1
TGCGCCAGCAGCTTAGCGGGCTTCCCCTACAATGAGCAGTTCTTC
CASSLAGFPYNEQFF
>NA|TRBV4-3|few|TRBJ2-5
TGCGCCAGCTCACCAAACCCGTGGAGGGGTGAGACCCAGTACTTC
CASSPNPWRGETQYF
>NA|TRBV2|NA|TRBJ1-2
TGTGCCAGCAGGCGAGGGGGAGTCAACTATGGCTACACCTTC
CASRRGGVNYGYTF
>NA|TRBV13|few|TRBJ2-2
TGTGCCAGCAGTCAGGGGGGTCGGAACACCGGGGAGCTGTTTTTT
CASSQGGRNTGELFF
>TRBD2|TRBV9|NA|TRBJ2-2
TGTGCCAGCAGCGTAGGAACCGGGAGGGGTTCTGCCGGGGAGCTGTTTTTT
CASSVGTGRGSAGELFF
>NA|TRBV29-1|NA|TRBJ1-1
TGCAGCGTTGAACCGACAGTTTCGAACACTGAAGCTTTCTTT
CSVEPTVSNTEAFF